These T cell receptor beta chains were read from a single sample in a study of OX40 agonist ivuxolimab in advanced cancers. The protocol was immunoSEQ multiplex PCR, while the TCRdb copy is restricted to in-frame clones and leaves out a portion. The sample includes 82,000 or so clones, 92% of them seen just once. This material consisted of CD4+ or CD8+ T cells sorted from blood, taken in a trial of the OX40 agonist ivuxolimab. The receptors were sampled from an adult with an advanced solid tumor such as melanoma, head and neck, liver or kidney cancer. Both conserved end residues are part of each CDR3. D genes are given only for firm matches. The size of a clone is reported for some rows only, either as once, few or many, or as a class for expanded clones.

v_gene: TRBV27
d_gene: TRBD1
abundance: .
CDR3aa: CASSLSGTGGFTQYF

v_gene: TRBV7-9
d_gene: TRBD1
abundance: .
CDR3aa: CASSLVRDRVLAFF

v_gene: TRBV29-1
d_gene: TRBD1
abundance: .
CDR3aa: CSARTGYEQYF

v_gene: TRBV19
d_gene: .
abundance: .
CDR3aa: CARRGPANIQYF

v_gene: TRBV11-3
d_gene: TRBD1
abundance: .
CDR3aa: CASILQGGTEAFF

v_gene: TRBV2
d_gene: TRBD2
abundance: .
CDR3aa: CASSREGSKAGELFF

v_gene: TRBV27
d_gene: TRBD1
abundance: .
CDR3aa: CASSTLRGRAYEQYF

v_gene: TRBV2
d_gene: .
abundance: few
CDR3aa: CATRAGSSYNEQFF

v_gene: TRBV28
d_gene: TRBD2
abundance: .
CDR3aa: CASSGRVTGTDTQYF

v_gene: TRBV6-5
d_gene: TRBD1
abundance: .
CDR3aa: CASSYQEGQDYTF

v_gene: TRBV5-4
d_gene: .
abundance: .
CDR3aa: CASSLVGAGEQFF

v_gene: TRBV28
d_gene: .
abundance: few
CDR3aa: CASKFTGYSNQPQHF

v_gene: TRBV6-5
d_gene: .
abundance: .
CDR3aa: CASSLFGGYTDTQYF

v_gene: TRBV27
d_gene: .
abundance: .
CDR3aa: CASSTGNQPQHF

v_gene: TRBV6-1
d_gene: .
abundance: .
CDR3aa: CASSLAGGRDGYTF

v_gene: TRBV18
d_gene: .
abundance: .
CDR3aa: CASSPPSRADGYTF

v_gene: TRBV30
d_gene: .
abundance: .
CDR3aa: CAWSTLGEKLFF

v_gene: TRBV18
d_gene: .
abundance: .
CDR3aa: CASSSYKGSNYGYTF

v_gene: TRBV6-4
d_gene: .
abundance: .
CDR3aa: CASSDSFRVLSSNEQFF

v_gene: TRBV6-5
d_gene: TRBD2
abundance: .
CDR3aa: CASRRLAGGLDTQYF

v_gene: TRBV7-9
d_gene: TRBD1
abundance: once
CDR3aa: CASNPGQGFAEAFF

v_gene: TRBV6-5
d_gene: .
abundance: .
CDR3aa: CASSPSRGAGTEAFF

v_gene: TRBV7-9
d_gene: .
abundance: .
CDR3aa: CASSPAGVYGYTF

v_gene: TRBV11-2
d_gene: TRBD2
abundance: .
CDR3aa: CASSFSTFGRGSYEQYF

v_gene: TRBV6-6
d_gene: TRBD2
abundance: .
CDR3aa: CASTEGLAKTYEQYF

v_gene: TRBV11-2
d_gene: TRBD2
abundance: .
CDR3aa: CASSPNRLAFKNIQYF

v_gene: TRBV5-4
d_gene: .
abundance: .
CDR3aa: CASSFGGVTDTQYF

v_gene: TRBV5-4
d_gene: TRBD1
abundance: .
CDR3aa: CASSSRQGASYGYTF

v_gene: TRBV30
d_gene: .
abundance: few
CDR3aa: CAWSAEHLGFYGYTF

v_gene: TRBV18
d_gene: TRBD2
abundance: .
CDR3aa: CASSPPASGGDTQYF

v_gene: TRBV7-9
d_gene: TRBD2
abundance: .
CDR3aa: CASSHGLESLEQYF

v_gene: TRBV28
d_gene: TRBD1
abundance: .
CDR3aa: CAINRDRGQQPQHF

v_gene: TRBV5-4
d_gene: TRBD2
abundance: .
CDR3aa: CASSLAASGVPGGTQYF

v_gene: TRBV28
d_gene: TRBD1
abundance: .
CDR3aa: CASSPPANQGGKSNQPQHF

v_gene: TRBV7-9
d_gene: .
abundance: .
CDR3aa: CASSLGSAEGTGELFF

v_gene: TRBV7-8
d_gene: .
abundance: .
CDR3aa: CASSLGTASYEQYF

v_gene: TRBV7-2
d_gene: TRBD1
abundance: .
CDR3aa: CASSFGQGLISGNTIYF

v_gene: TRBV6-1
d_gene: TRBD1
abundance: .
CDR3aa: CASSEQDRISGNTIYF

v_gene: TRBV7-8
d_gene: TRBD2
abundance: .
CDR3aa: CASSTIAGASYEQYF

v_gene: TRBV10-3
d_gene: .
abundance: .
CDR3aa: CATGQSSYNEQFF

v_gene: TRBV5-1
d_gene: .
abundance: .
CDR3aa: CASSLAVGNTGELFF

v_gene: TRBV10-2
d_gene: TRBD1
abundance: few
CDR3aa: CASSESLGTGDQPQHF

v_gene: TRBV11-2
d_gene: .
abundance: .
CDR3aa: CASSLGRGSTEAFF

v_gene: TRBV9
d_gene: .
abundance: .
CDR3aa: CASSPPPRGAGYTF

v_gene: TRBV5-1
d_gene: .
abundance: .
CDR3aa: CASSSEVGASYNEQFF

v_gene: TRBV28
d_gene: .
abundance: once
CDR3aa: CASGDQFPLIRGANTGELFF

v_gene: TRBV7-5
d_gene: .
abundance: .
CDR3aa: CASSPTEGNIQYF

v_gene: TRBV30
d_gene: .
abundance: .
CDR3aa: CAWSRVGEAQYF

v_gene: TRBV10-3
d_gene: .
abundance: .
CDR3aa: CAISEVGQGNYGYTF

v_gene: TRBV9
d_gene: .
abundance: few
CDR3aa: CASSVVWNTGELFF

v_gene: TRBV4-1
d_gene: .
abundance: .
CDR3aa: CASSQATTSTGELFF

v_gene: TRBV10-2
d_gene: TRBD2
abundance: .
CDR3aa: CASRGVAGGPLAKNIQYF

v_gene: TRBV28
d_gene: .
abundance: .
CDR3aa: CASSHQEGGYEQYF